The sequence of this T cell receptor (beta chain) was determined in a study of blood T cells in healthy people across ages. In its sample, this clonotype was seen a few times. Researchers collected 9 to 10 milliliters of peripheral blood from every single donor. The authors extracted at least 5.5 micrograms of total RNA per sample. Next came a second PCR, run for roughly 6 to 11 cycles, which used a sample-barcoded 5' primer along with a J-beta primer mix. TCRdb reprocessed the 5' RACE reads via MiXCR and lists one record per CDR3 protein. The sample holds hundreds of thousands of distinct CDR3 sequences, roughly 50% seen once. The CDR3 is 15 amino acids. V shed 1 base and J shed 2 bases, with 9 bases lying between them. Looked up from germline, CDR1 is SEHNR and CDR2 is FQNEAQ (reference sequence).

The origin of this receptor is a young man in good health. V is TRBV7-9 and J is TRBJ2-1, with D maybe TRBD2 (6 bases). The material sequenced was blood. CDR3 region: CASSLGGDAYNEQFF. The CDR3 DNA reads as TGTGCCAGCAGCTTAGGGGGGGACGCCTACAATGAGCAGTTCTTC.